Listed below are T cell receptor beta chains from one sample, sequenced in a study of shared clonotypes between healthy human individuals. Profiling relied on immunoSEQ multiplex PCR, and the TCRdb table lists in-frame clones only, not all of them. Among about 2.3 million clones, approximately 95% were seen once, and the ten largest hold about 0.37%. Sequenced input: naive CD4+ T cells from PBMCs. The receptors here all came from a man between 18 and 29 years old in good health. Some clones in this sample may be carry-over from other donors' samples. The CDR3 runs from the conserved cysteine through the conserved F or W. D genes are given only for firm matches. Clone size is given for some rows only: seen once, a few or many times, or a class if the clone is expanded.

clone_size: once; v_call: TRBV19; d_call: TRBD1; j_call: TRBJ1-2; cdr3_aa: CASSDSGTGPFGYTF; cdr3_nt: TGTGCCAGTAGTGACTCCGGGACAGGGCCGTTTGGCTACACCTTC
clone_size: -; v_call: TRBV5-1; d_call: TRBD1; j_call: TRBJ2-1; cdr3_aa: CASSQDRVPEQFF; cdr3_nt: TGCGCCAGCAGCCAGGACAGGGTACCTGAGCAGTTCTTC
clone_size: -; v_call: TRBV4-1; d_call: -; j_call: TRBJ2-7; cdr3_aa: CASSFQELSYEQYF; cdr3_nt: TGCGCCAGCAGCTTCCAAGAGTTATCTTACGAGCAGTACTTC
clone_size: -; v_call: TRBV13; d_call: TRBD1; j_call: TRBJ2-6; cdr3_aa: CASSRGQGKLGANVLTF; cdr3_nt: TGTGCCAGCAGCCGGGGACAGGGAAAACTGGGGGCCAACGTCCTGACTTTC
clone_size: -; v_call: TRBV7-3; d_call: -; j_call: TRBJ2-5; cdr3_aa: CASSLAGGLGETQYF; cdr3_nt: TGTGCCAGCAGCTTAGCTGGAGGGCTGGGGGAGACCCAGTACTTC
clone_size: -; v_call: TRBV15; d_call: -; j_call: TRBJ2-7; cdr3_aa: CATSRPGAYEQYF; cdr3_nt: TGTGCCACCAGCAGGCCGGGGGCCTACGAGCAGTACTTC
clone_size: -; v_call: TRBV28; d_call: -; j_call: TRBJ1-3; cdr3_aa: CASSSRFSKVRSSGNTIYF; cdr3_nt: TGTGCCAGCAGTTCCCGCTTTAGCAAGGTACGGTCATCTGGAAACACCATATATTTT
clone_size: -; v_call: TRBV27; d_call: -; j_call: TRBJ2-1; cdr3_aa: CASSFGGNEQFF; cdr3_nt: TGTGCCAGCAGTTTCGGAGGGAATGAGCAGTTCTTC
clone_size: -; v_call: TRBV27; d_call: -; j_call: TRBJ2-7; cdr3_aa: CASSSPAARGYYEQYF; cdr3_nt: TGTGCCAGCAGTTCGCCTGCGGCGAGGGGGTATTACGAGCAGTACTTC
clone_size: -; v_call: TRBV9; d_call: -; j_call: TRBJ2-1; cdr3_aa: CASSVGQRREQFF; cdr3_nt: TGTGCCAGCAGCGTAGGCCAGAGGAGGGAGCAGTTCTTC
clone_size: -; v_call: TRBV5-1; d_call: -; j_call: TRBJ2-6; cdr3_aa: CASSRVGTASSGANVLTF; cdr3_nt: TGCGCCAGCAGCCGGGTGGGGACGGCGAGCTCTGGGGCCAACGTCCTGACTTTC
clone_size: -; v_call: TRBV27; d_call: -; j_call: TRBJ2-1; cdr3_aa: CASSLKRVRSYNEQFF; cdr3_nt: TGTGCCAGCAGTTTAAAGCGAGTTCGGTCCTACAATGAGCAGTTCTTC
clone_size: few; v_call: TRBV7-6; d_call: -; j_call: TRBJ1-1; cdr3_aa: CASSLDGGAEAFF; cdr3_nt: TGTGCCAGCAGCTTAGATGGCGGGGCTGAAGCTTTCTTT
clone_size: -; v_call: TRBV19; d_call: TRBD1; j_call: TRBJ1-5; cdr3_aa: CASARGQYSNQPQHF; cdr3_nt: TGTGCCAGTGCGAGGGGGCAGTATAGCAATCAGCCCCAGCATTTT
clone_size: once; v_call: TRBV10-1; d_call: -; j_call: TRBJ2-7; cdr3_aa: CASSEARDTPEQYF; cdr3_nt: TGCGCCAGCAGTGAGGCCCGGGACACTCCCGAGCAGTACTTC
clone_size: -; v_call: TRBV9; d_call: TRBD1; j_call: TRBJ1-5; cdr3_aa: CASSSTTGNQPQHF; cdr3_nt: TGTGCCAGCAGCTCTACGACAGGGAATCAGCCCCAGCATTTT
clone_size: -; v_call: TRBV5-1; d_call: TRBD1; j_call: TRBJ1-1; cdr3_aa: CASSLVGTGANTEAFF; cdr3_nt: TGCGCCAGCAGCTTGGTTGGGACAGGGGCGAACACTGAAGCTTTCTTT
clone_size: -; v_call: TRBV7-2; d_call: TRBD2; j_call: TRBJ2-1; cdr3_aa: CASSFLAGPYNEQFF; cdr3_nt: TGTGCCAGCAGCTTCTTAGCGGGACCCTACAATGAGCAGTTCTTC
clone_size: -; v_call: TRBV5-1; d_call: -; j_call: TRBJ1-2; cdr3_aa: CASSLAAGSGYGYTF; cdr3_nt: TGCGCCAGCAGCTTGGCGGCAGGGAGCGGCTATGGCTACACCTTC
clone_size: -; v_call: TRBV27; d_call: TRBD1; j_call: TRBJ2-3; cdr3_aa: CASSRSWDRVKTDTQYF; cdr3_nt: TGTGCCAGCAGTCGGAGTTGGGACAGGGTAAAAACAGATACGCAGTATTTT
clone_size: -; v_call: TRBV5-5; d_call: TRBD1; j_call: TRBJ2-7; cdr3_aa: CASSFGQGVYEQYF; cdr3_nt: TGTGCCAGCAGCTTTGGACAGGGGGTATACGAGCAGTACTTC
clone_size: -; v_call: TRBV19; d_call: TRBD2; j_call: TRBJ2-2; cdr3_aa: CASTVPPYGRDSSTGELFF; cdr3_nt: TGTGCCAGTACCGTCCCACCCTACGGGAGGGACTCGAGCACCGGGGAGCTGTTTTTT
clone_size: -; v_call: TRBV11-1; d_call: TRBD2; j_call: TRBJ2-7; cdr3_aa: CASSLEAGLNEQYF; cdr3_nt: TGTGCCAGCAGCTTGGAAGCGGGGCTAAACGAGCAGTACTTC
clone_size: -; v_call: TRBV7-9; d_call: -; j_call: TRBJ2-7; cdr3_aa: CASSLVNLNYEQYF; cdr3_nt: TGTGCCAGCAGCTTAGTTAACCTAAACTACGAGCAGTACTTC
clone_size: -; v_call: TRBV28; d_call: TRBD2; j_call: TRBJ2-7; cdr3_aa: CASSFGGRTYEQYF; cdr3_nt: TGTGCCAGCAGTTTCGGCGGGAGAACCTACGAGCAGTACTTC
clone_size: -; v_call: TRBV7-2; d_call: -; j_call: TRBJ1-5; cdr3_aa: CASSLRPGVQPQHF; cdr3_nt: TGTGCCAGCAGCTTACGGCCGGGTGTCCAGCCCCAGCATTTT
clone_size: -; v_call: TRBV27; d_call: TRBD2; j_call: TRBJ2-1; cdr3_aa: CASSFSGTNNEQFF; cdr3_nt: TGTGCCAGCAGTTTTAGCGGGACGAACAATGAGCAGTTCTTC
clone_size: -; v_call: TRBV5-1; d_call: TRBD2; j_call: TRBJ2-1; cdr3_aa: CASSLAAGVISEQFF; cdr3_nt: TGCGCCAGCAGCTTGGCAGCGGGAGTAATTTCTGAGCAGTTCTTC
clone_size: -; v_call: TRBV18; d_call: -; j_call: TRBJ2-1; cdr3_aa: CASSPPGGGSSYNEQFF; cdr3_nt: TGTGCCAGCTCACCACCCGGAGGGGGAAGCTCCTACAATGAGCAGTTCTTC
clone_size: -; v_call: TRBV28; d_call: -; j_call: TRBJ1-5; cdr3_aa: CASRPTRHQPQHF; cdr3_nt: TGTGCCAGCAGACCAACAAGACATCAGCCCCAGCATTTT
clone_size: once; v_call: TRBV27; d_call: TRBD1; j_call: TRBJ1-4; cdr3_aa: CASRLQGADEKLFF; cdr3_nt: TGTGCCAGCAGATTACAGGGGGCCGATGAAAAACTGTTTTTT
clone_size: -; v_call: TRBV25-1; d_call: -; j_call: TRBJ1-4; cdr3_aa: CASSVKPGLREKLFF; cdr3_nt: TGTGCCAGCAGTGTAAAACCAGGGTTAAGAGAAAAACTGTTTTTT
clone_size: -; v_call: TRBV6-6; d_call: TRBD1; j_call: TRBJ2-1; cdr3_aa: CASRRSQQGAKEQFF; cdr3_nt: TGTGCCAGCAGAAGATCCCAACAGGGGGCTAAGGAGCAGTTCTTC
clone_size: -; v_call: TRBV19; d_call: -; j_call: TRBJ2-7; cdr3_aa: CAPVEVPGYEQYF; cdr3_nt: TGTGCCCCTGTGGAGGTGCCGGGGTACGAGCAGTACTTC
clone_size: -; v_call: TRBV2; d_call: TRBD2; j_call: TRBJ2-1; cdr3_aa: CATEREYGSYNEQFF; cdr3_nt: TGTGCCACGGAGCGGGAGTACGGCTCCTACAATGAGCAGTTCTTC
clone_size: -; v_call: TRBV6-1; d_call: -; j_call: TRBJ1-4; cdr3_aa: CASSKGHRNEKLFF; cdr3_nt: TGTGCCAGCAGTAAAGGACACCGGAATGAAAAACTGTTTTTT
clone_size: -; v_call: TRBV29-1; d_call: -; j_call: TRBJ1-2; cdr3_aa: CSVDLKGSYGYTF; cdr3_nt: TGCAGCGTTGACTTAAAGGGGAGCTATGGCTACACCTTC
clone_size: -; v_call: TRBV28; d_call: -; j_call: TRBJ1-5; cdr3_aa: CASRTLGGVGSQHF; cdr3_nt: TGTGCCAGCAGGACCCTAGGAGGTGTAGGGTCCCAGCATTTT
clone_size: -; v_call: TRBV4-3; d_call: TRBD2; j_call: TRBJ2-3; cdr3_aa: CASSQLAGGPPDTQYF; cdr3_nt: TGCGCCAGCAGCCAACTAGCGGGAGGGCCCCCAGATACGCAGTATTTT
clone_size: -; v_call: TRBV30; d_call: TRBD1; j_call: TRBJ1-3; cdr3_aa: CAWSRFRGRSGNTIYF; cdr3_nt: TGTGCCTGGAGTAGATTCAGGGGGCGGTCTGGAAACACCATATATTTT
clone_size: -; v_call: TRBV5-1; d_call: -; j_call: TRBJ2-1; cdr3_aa: CASSGRDTLRDNEQFF; cdr3_nt: TGCGCCAGCAGCGGAAGGGACACCCTAAGAGACAATGAGCAGTTCTTC
clone_size: -; v_call: TRBV7-2; d_call: -; j_call: TRBJ2-7; cdr3_aa: CASSSTGHPTYF; cdr3_nt: TGTGCCAGCAGCTCGACCGGGCATCCGACGTACTTC
clone_size: -; v_call: TRBV10-3; d_call: -; j_call: TRBJ1-4; cdr3_aa: CAIRDSPTNEKLFF; cdr3_nt: TGTGCCATCAGAGACAGTCCAACTAATGAAAAACTGTTTTTT
clone_size: -; v_call: TRBV5-1; d_call: -; j_call: TRBJ1-5; cdr3_aa: CASSFGQGGQPQHF; cdr3_nt: TGCGCCAGCAGCTTCGGGCAGGGAGGCCAGCCCCAGCATTTT
clone_size: -; v_call: TRBV4-1; d_call: -; j_call: TRBJ2-6; cdr3_aa: CASSQDGTRSAGANVLTF; cdr3_nt: TGCGCCAGCAGCCAAGATGGTACCCGATCCGCCGGGGCCAACGTCCTGACTTTC
clone_size: -; v_call: TRBV6-4; d_call: TRBD2; j_call: TRBJ2-3; cdr3_aa: CASSREGGDTDTQYF; cdr3_nt: TGTGCCAGCAGTCGGGAGGGTGGGGACACAGATACGCAGTATTTT
clone_size: once; v_call: TRBV4-1; d_call: -; j_call: TRBJ2-3; cdr3_aa: CASSHPTPPDTQYF; cdr3_nt: TGCGCCAGCAGCCATCCCACTCCACCAGATACGCAGTATTTT
clone_size: -; v_call: TRBV4-2; d_call: -; j_call: TRBJ1-4; cdr3_aa: CASSLDRSHEKLFF; cdr3_nt: TGTGCCAGCAGCCTCGACCGGAGCCATGAAAAACTGTTTTTT
clone_size: -; v_call: TRBV7-9; d_call: TRBD1; j_call: TRBJ2-1; cdr3_aa: CASSPLPGQGNNEQFF; cdr3_nt: TGTGCCAGCAGCCCTCTCCCGGGACAGGGTAACAATGAGCAGTTCTTC
clone_size: -; v_call: TRBV6-6; d_call: TRBD1; j_call: TRBJ1-5; cdr3_aa: CASSYSRGGSNQPQHF; cdr3_nt: TGTGCCAGCAGTTACTCGAGAGGGGGCAGCAATCAGCCCCAGCATTTT
clone_size: -; v_call: TRBV7-3; d_call: -; j_call: TRBJ2-3; cdr3_aa: CASSPSRGSDTQYF; cdr3_nt: TGTGCCAGCAGCCCCTCCCGCGGATCAGATACGCAGTATTTT
clone_size: -; v_call: TRBV5-4; d_call: -; j_call: TRBJ2-2; cdr3_aa: CASSLTQNTGELFF; cdr3_nt: TGTGCCAGCAGCTTGACACAGAACACCGGGGAGCTGTTTTTT
clone_size: few; v_call: TRBV2; d_call: TRBD2; j_call: TRBJ2-2; cdr3_aa: CASSEASGVRGELFF; cdr3_nt: TGTGCCAGCAGTGAGGCTAGCGGGGTGAGAGGGGAGCTGTTTTTT
clone_size: -; v_call: TRBV6-5; d_call: TRBD1; j_call: TRBJ2-7; cdr3_aa: CASSLYGTGSYEQYF; cdr3_nt: TGTGCCAGCAGTTTATATGGGACAGGCTCCTACGAGCAGTACTTC